The clone carrying this T cell receptor (beta chain) was seen ten or more times. Unique molecular identifiers were used in preparing the TCRbeta library. TCRdb re-derived calls from the PCR reads in MiXCR, one entry per CDR3 protein. Here the sample spans over 550,000 distinct CDR3 sequences, under 12% being singletons. The sample comes from a study of T-cell reconstitution after alpha-beta-depleted transplantation in children. Trimming stripped 2 bases from V and 0 bases from J, with 8 bases between. The germline V gene encodes CDR1 DFQATT and CDR2 SNEGSKA (reference sequence). The CDR3 contains 13 residues.

The sequence was obtained from a human donor who donated a stem cell graft to a child with acute myeloid leukemia. Sequencing used PBMCs from the stem cell graft donor, obtained from the stem cell graft. The chain uses TRBV20-1 and TRBJ2-7; D gene uncertain. Here the CDR3 DNA reads TGCAGTGCTAGACCGGATCCCTCCTACGAGCAGTACTTC. Translated, it gives CSARPDPSYEQYF.